A selection of T cell receptor beta chains follows, all from one sample in a study of shared clonotypes between healthy human individuals. Produced via immunoSEQ multiplex PCR; TCRdb's table is partial and in-frame only. Seen here are 2 million to 2.5 million clones, 95% observed once, and the top ten hold roughly 0.13%. Material: naive CD4+ T cells sorted from blood. Receptors originate from a man aged 18 to 29 in good health. CDR3s include the opening cysteine and the closing phenylalanine or tryptophan. Fields, in order: clone size, D gene, V gene, J gene, CDR3 DNA, CDR3 protein. A D gene is named only where the DNA matches it firmly. Only some rows state a clone size, as once, few, many or a class for expanded clones.

NA	TRBD2	TRBV7-2	TRBJ2-3	TGTGCCAGCAGCGTTAGCGGGGCTAGCACAGATACGCAGTATTTT	CASSVSGASTDTQYF
NA	NA	TRBV7-2	TRBJ1-2	TGTGCCAGCAGTCCCAACCCAGGGGAGGGCTACACCTTC	CASSPNPGEGYTF
NA	TRBD2	TRBV10-3	TRBJ2-1	TGTGCCACCGGGGGACTAGCGGACAATGAGCAGTTCTTC	CATGGLADNEQFF
NA	TRBD1	TRBV6-5	TRBJ2-7	TGTGCCAGCAGTCCCCGGACAGGGGCCTACGAGCAGTACTTC	CASSPRTGAYEQYF
NA	NA	TRBV15	TRBJ1-4	TGTGCCACCAGCAGAGTGGGCCAGGGCATAGTAAAACTGTTTTTT	CATSRVGQGIVKLFF
NA	TRBD1	TRBV2	TRBJ1-2	TGTGCCAGCAAGGACAGGGACAATGGCTACACCTTC	CASKDRDNGYTF
NA	NA	TRBV30	TRBJ2-4	TGTGCCTGGACTCAGGGAGCCAAAAACATTCAGTACTTC	CAWTQGAKNIQYF
NA	TRBD2	TRBV2	TRBJ2-3	TGTGCCAGCAGTTCCTCTAGCGGGAGGGCCACTATCAGCACAGATACGCAGTATTTT	CASSSSSGRATISTDTQYF
NA	TRBD1	TRBV5-6	TRBJ1-2	TGTGCCAGCATCATCGACAGGGGGGACTATGGCTACACCTTC	CASIIDRGDYGYTF
NA	NA	TRBV5-1	TRBJ2-2	TGCGCCAGCAGCCCAGCTAGCGCAGCCGGGGAGCTGTTTTTT	CASSPASAAGELFF
NA	TRBD2	TRBV5-6	TRBJ2-1	TGTGCCAGCAGCTCCCGACTAGCGGGAAGACCTTACAATGAGCAGTTCTTC	CASSSRLAGRPYNEQFF
NA	NA	TRBV10-2	TRBJ2-3	TGCGCCAGCAGTGACCAGGGAACAGATACGCAGTATTTT	CASSDQGTDTQYF
NA	NA	TRBV7-9	TRBJ2-3	TGTGCCAGCAGCTCCGACGGGCGAGCATTGGACCTTTTT	CASSSDGRALDLF
NA	NA	TRBV20-1	TRBJ1-4	TGCAGTGCCCCCAAGGGGGAAAAACTGTTTTTT	CSAPKGEKLFF
once	NA	TRBV4-3	TRBJ2-4	TGCGCCAGCAGCCAAGAAGGGGGTCACATTCAGTACTTC	CASSQEGGHIQYF
NA	NA	TRBV6-6	TRBJ1-6	TGTGCCAGCAGTTCCAACGACAGAGGCTATAATTCACCCCTCCACTTT	CASSSNDRGYNSPLHF
NA	NA	TRBV6-1	TRBJ1-5	TGTGCCAGCAGTGTCGGCGGTGGCAATCAGCCCCAGCATTTT	CASSVGGGNQPQHF
once	NA	TRBV19	TRBJ1-3	TGTGCCAGTAGGCAACCAGGGAACTCTGGAAACACCATATATTTT	CASRQPGNSGNTIYF
NA	NA	TRBV5-4	TRBJ2-7	TGTGCCAGCAGCCTTCCAGGGAACTCCTACGAGCAGTACTTC	CASSLPGNSYEQYF
NA	TRBD1	TRBV5-6	TRBJ2-7	TGTGCCAGCAGCACAGGACAGGGCTCCTACGAGCAGTACTTC	CASSTGQGSYEQYF
NA	TRBD1	TRBV11-3	TRBJ2-3	TGTGCCAGCAGCTCTCAGGGGGCGGAAGATACGCAGTATTTT	CASSSQGAEDTQYF
NA	NA	TRBV5-1	TRBJ2-6	TGCGCCAGCAGCTTGGAAGGAGGATCCTGGAACGTCCTGACTTTC	CASSLEGGSWNVLTF
NA	NA	TRBV5-1	TRBJ2-7	TGCGCCAGCAGCTTGACAGCGGTTACCTACGAGCAGTACTTC	CASSLTAVTYEQYF
NA	NA	TRBV5-1	TRBJ2-7	TGCGCCAGCAGCTTGCGGCCAGGGGCGTCCTACGAGCAGTACTTC	CASSLRPGASYEQYF
NA	NA	TRBV5-5	TRBJ1-1	TGTGCCAGCAGCTTGTATACCGTGAACACTGAAGCTTTCTTT	CASSLYTVNTEAFF
NA	TRBD2	TRBV5-1	TRBJ2-3	TGCGCCAGCAGCTGGCTAGCGGGAGGGACAGATACGCAGTATTTT	CASSWLAGGTDTQYF
NA	TRBD1	TRBV2	TRBJ2-6	TGTGCCAGCAGTAAGACAGGGGCCATCTCTGGGGCCAACGTCCTGACTTTC	CASSKTGAISGANVLTF
NA	TRBD2	TRBV6-1	TRBJ2-7	TGTGCCAGCAGTGAAACCCTAGCGGGAAAATACGAGCAGTACTTC	CASSETLAGKYEQYF
NA	TRBD1	TRBV6-1	TRBJ2-6	TGTGCCAGCAGTGAAGTAAACGACAGGGTCACTGGGGCCAACGTCCTGACTTTC	CASSEVNDRVTGANVLTF
NA	NA	TRBV4-1	TRBJ2-4	TGCGCCAGCAGCCCCACAGGCATAGCCAAAAACATTCAGTACTTC	CASSPTGIAKNIQYF